This T cell receptor beta chain was sequenced during a study of blood T cells in healthy people across ages. General study findings and limits: Naive CD4+ cells and diversity were both higher in long-lived donors than in aged donors. Possibly confounding the expanded clonotype changes was the fact that donor CMV status was unknown.

Only a few counts were recorded for this clonotype. Its antigen remains unidentified. CDR1 SGHRS and CDR2 YFSETQ come from the germline V gene. V lost 0 bases and J 7 bases, leaving 17 bases between the germline ends. This CDR3 contains 17 residues. The donors, aged 6 to 90, were healthy Caucasians from Russia. A second PCR of roughly 6 to 12 cycles used a sample-barcoded 5' primer and a J-beta primer mix. TCRdb passed the 5' RACE reads through MiXCR, listing each CDR3 protein once. Of about 640,000 distinct CDR3 sequences listed, 58% were seen once; the top ten hold roughly 34%. The chain links TRBV5-1 to TRBJ1-6; D not resolved. The TCR sequence derives from a man in his 60s in good health. Sequencing input: blood. The CDR3 nucleotides are TGCGCCAGCAGCTTGGTAGTGGGCCAGCCTCGAAATTCACCCCTCCACTTT. Translating gives CASSLVVGQPRNSPLHF.